This TCR beta chain was recorded in a study of vaccination effects on CD4 cells after COVID-19. Study-wide points: Clones of infection and vaccine origin contracted markedly late after vaccination.

The repertoire was sequenced with immunoSEQ multiplex PCR; TCRdb's copy has only in-frame clones and lacks some. The data show tens of thousands of clones, 73% seen once. CDR3 size: 12 residues. The V and J ends lost 3 bases and 6 bases respectively, with 12 bases between them. Germline lookup yields CDR1 GTSNPN and CDR2 SVGIG (reference sequence). At the end of about 9 days of culture, CD4+ T cells were isolated. A half-medium replacement with IL-2 medium was carried out on days 3 and 7. Comments on this clone: The target antigen is unknown.

The sample here was CD4+ T cells from PBMCs cultured without peptide, taken before COVID-19 vaccination. This chain uses TRBV30 with TRBJ2-7; D unresolved. This TCR derives from a human donor who received a COVID-19 vaccine. The chain's CDR3 is CAWRGFRSEQYF. DNA of the CDR3: TGTGCCTGGAGGGGGTTTCGAAGCGAGCAGTACTTC.